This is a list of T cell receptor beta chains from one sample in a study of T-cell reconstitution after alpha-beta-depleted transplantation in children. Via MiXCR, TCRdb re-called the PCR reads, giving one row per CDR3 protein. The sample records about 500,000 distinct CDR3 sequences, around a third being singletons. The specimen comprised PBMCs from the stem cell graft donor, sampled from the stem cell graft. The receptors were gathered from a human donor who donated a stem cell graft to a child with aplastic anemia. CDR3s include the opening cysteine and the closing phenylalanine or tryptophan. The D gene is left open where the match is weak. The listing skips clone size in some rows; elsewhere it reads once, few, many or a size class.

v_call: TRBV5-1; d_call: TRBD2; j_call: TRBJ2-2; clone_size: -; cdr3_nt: TGCGCCAGCAGCGTTAGCGGGAGGAAGCCCGGGGAGCTGTTTTTT; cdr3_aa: CASSVSGRKPGELFF
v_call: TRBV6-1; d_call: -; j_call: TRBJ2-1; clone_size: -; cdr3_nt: TGTGCCAGCAGTCCCGTCGGGCTGGGAAGCTCCTACAATGAGCAGTTCTTC; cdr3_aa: CASSPVGLGSSYNEQFF
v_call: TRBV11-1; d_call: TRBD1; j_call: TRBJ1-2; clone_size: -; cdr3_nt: TGTGCCAGCAGCTCTCCCTGGACAGGGGGCATCCTTAACTATGGCTACACCTTC; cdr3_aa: CASSSPWTGGILNYGYTF
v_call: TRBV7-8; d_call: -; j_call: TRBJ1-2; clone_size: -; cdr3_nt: TGTGCCAGCAGCTTAGTCGTGGGCGGCTATGGCTACACCTTC; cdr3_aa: CASSLVVGGYGYTF
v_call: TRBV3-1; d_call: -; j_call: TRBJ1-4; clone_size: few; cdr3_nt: TGTGCCAGCAGTGATCGTACGGGTGAAAAACTGTTTTTT; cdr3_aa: CASSDRTGEKLFF
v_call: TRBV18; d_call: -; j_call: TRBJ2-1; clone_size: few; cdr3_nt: TGTGCCAGCTCACCTCCGGAGGGGGTAGTATACAATGAGCAGTTCTTC; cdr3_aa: CASSPPEGVVYNEQFF
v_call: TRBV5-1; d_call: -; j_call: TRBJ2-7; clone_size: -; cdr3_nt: TGCGCCAGCAGCTCATCCCTAAACTACGAGCAGTACTTC; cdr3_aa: CASSSSLNYEQYF
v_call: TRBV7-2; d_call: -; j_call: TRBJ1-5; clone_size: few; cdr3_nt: TGTGCCAGCAGCCGAAATCCGTCACTTTATAGCAATCAGCCCCAGCATTTT; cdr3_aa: CASSRNPSLYSNQPQHF
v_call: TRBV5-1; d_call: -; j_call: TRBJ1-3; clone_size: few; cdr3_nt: TGCGCCAGCAGCTTGGAACTGACAGGTGGAAACACCATATATTTT; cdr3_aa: CASSLELTGGNTIYF
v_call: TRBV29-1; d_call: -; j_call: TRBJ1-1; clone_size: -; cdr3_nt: TGCAGCGCGACACAGGGCCCAGTGGGGGTTACTGAAGCTTTCTTT; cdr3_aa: CSATQGPVGVTEAFF
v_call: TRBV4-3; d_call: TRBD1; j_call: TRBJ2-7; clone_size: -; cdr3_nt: TGCGCCAGCAGCCACGAGGGGACAGCGGCTTACGAGCAGTACTTC; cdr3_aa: CASSHEGTAAYEQYF
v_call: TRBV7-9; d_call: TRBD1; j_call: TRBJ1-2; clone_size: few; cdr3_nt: TGTGCCAGCGGAAAACCGGACAGGGTTCCCTTC; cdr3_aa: CASGKPDRVPF
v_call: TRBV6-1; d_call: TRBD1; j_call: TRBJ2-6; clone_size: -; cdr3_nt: TGTGCCAGCAGCGCCTTAGGAGGGACAGGGGGCTCTGGGGCCAACGTCCTGACTTTC; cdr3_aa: CASSALGGTGGSGANVLTF
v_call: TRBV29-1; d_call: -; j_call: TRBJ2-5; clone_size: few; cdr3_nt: TGCAGCGTTGAGAGGCGCGGGGGCCGGGAGACCCAGTACTTC; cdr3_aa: CSVERRGGRETQYF
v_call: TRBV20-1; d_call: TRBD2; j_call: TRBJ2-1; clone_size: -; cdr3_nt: TGCAGTGCGCGGGCGGGGGGCTATGAGCAGTTCTTC; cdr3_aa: CSARAGGYEQFF
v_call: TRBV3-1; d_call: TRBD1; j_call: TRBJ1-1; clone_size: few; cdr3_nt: TGTGCCAGCAGCCAATCACAGGGGCCAACGGAAGCTTTCTTT; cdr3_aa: CASSQSQGPTEAFF
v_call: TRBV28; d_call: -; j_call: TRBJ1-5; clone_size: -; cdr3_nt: TGTGCCAGCAGTTACAGGTCACAGGGAAATCAGCCCCAGCATTTT; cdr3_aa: CASSYRSQGNQPQHF
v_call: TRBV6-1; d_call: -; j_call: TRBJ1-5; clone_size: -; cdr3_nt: TGTGCCAGCAGCCCCGGGCCCCATCGGCCCCAGCATTTT; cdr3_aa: CASSPGPHRPQHF
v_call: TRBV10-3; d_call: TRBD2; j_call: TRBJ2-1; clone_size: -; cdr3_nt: TGTGCCATCAGTGATACTAGCGCTGAGCAGTTCTTC; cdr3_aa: CAISDTSAEQFF
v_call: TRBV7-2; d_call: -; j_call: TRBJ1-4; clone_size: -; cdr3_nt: TGTGCCAGCAGCTCTCACGTTGCAGGGAGGGACACAAAACTGTTTTTT; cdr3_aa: CASSSHVAGRDTKLFF
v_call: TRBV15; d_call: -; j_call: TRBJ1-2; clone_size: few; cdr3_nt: TGTGCCACCAGCAGAGATAGAGTGGGGAATTACGGCTACACCTTC; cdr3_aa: CATSRDRVGNYGYTF
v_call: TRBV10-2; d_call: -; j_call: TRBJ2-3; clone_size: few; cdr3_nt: TGCGCCAGCAGTGCGGCAGCGGGCACGATGGCGGATACGCAGTATTTT; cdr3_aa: CASSAAAGTMADTQYF
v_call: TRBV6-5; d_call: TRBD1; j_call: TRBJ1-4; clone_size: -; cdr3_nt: TGTGCCAGCAGTTACGAAGGACAGGGGGCCGGGAAACTGTTTTTT; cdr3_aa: CASSYEGQGAGKLFF
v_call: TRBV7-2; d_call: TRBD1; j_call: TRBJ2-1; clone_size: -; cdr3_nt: TGTGCCGGCAAACCGAGACAGGGGATCTTCAATGAGCAGTTCTTC; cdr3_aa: CAGKPRQGIFNEQFF
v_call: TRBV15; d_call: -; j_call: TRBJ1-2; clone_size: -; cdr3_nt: TGTGCCACCAAGGGGGGATTGGACTATGGCTACACCTTC; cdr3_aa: CATKGGLDYGYTF
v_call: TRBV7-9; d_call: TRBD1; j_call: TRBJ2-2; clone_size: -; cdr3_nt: TGTGCCAGCACCCCAATGGGGCAGGGGGACACCGGGGAGCTGTTTTTT; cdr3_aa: CASTPMGQGDTGELFF